What follows describes a single TCR beta chain. This entry belongs to a study of control samples from healthy donors and cancer patients. Using immunoSEQ multiplex PCR, the repertoire was profiled, and TCRdb retains in-frame clones only, with some absent. The sample contains over 100,000 clones, 92% of which appear only once. The CDR3 runs to 17 residues. V shed 3 bases, J shed 1 base, and the junction held 4 bases outside the gene matches. Looked up from germline, CDR1 is LNHDA and CDR2 is SQIVND (reference sequence). The chain employs TRBV19 and TRBJ2-1, with TRBD2 matching 12 bases. The receptor comes from a woman aged 18 to 35 in good health. Sequenced material: blood. The CDR3 DNA reads as TGTGCCAGTAGTATGACTAGCGGGAGTGGTTCCTACAATGAGCAGTTCTTC. Its translation: CASSMTSGSGSYNEQFF.